One and the same sample provided the 27 T cell receptor beta chains below, sequenced in a study of T cell responses to AZD1222 COVID-19 vaccine. Clones were sequenced by immunoSEQ multiplex PCR, and TCRdb holds only the in-frame ones, with some missing. The repertoire has over 100,000 clones, around nine tenths of them found once; the top ten carry 7.5% to 9.5%. This specimen consisted of peripheral blood, obtained on day 0 of AZD1222 vaccination. These receptor sequences come from an adult in good health.

This clone showed up just once. This chain joins TRBV7-9 and TRBJ2-5; tentatively, D is TRBD2 (6 bases). The ends were cut back, 1 base at V and 6 bases at J, with 12 bases in the middle. This CDR3 has 14 residues. Germline V gives CDR1 SEHNR, CDR2 FQNEAQ (reference sequence). The CDR3 DNA sequence: TGTGCCAGCAGCTTAGGCTCGGGGAGGAAGACCCAGTACTTC. Amino acids: CASSLGSGRKTQYF.

The chain is built from TRBV4-1 and TRBJ1-1; D perhaps matches TRBD1 (6 bases). V was clipped by 0 bases and J by 4 bases, with 12 bases between them. The CDR3 contains 15 residues. Germline CDR1 and CDR2: MGHRA and YSYEKL. CDR3 sequence (DNA): TGCGCCAGCAGCCAAGATCTGGGGGCGGTCACTGAAGCTTTCTTT. Protein product: CASSQDLGAVTEAFF.

The chain carries TRBV6-4 and TRBJ1-5, with 8 nucleotides matching TRBD1. Trimming removed 5 bases from V and 7 bases from J; junction bases left unmatched: 10. CDR1 is MRHNA, CDR2 SNTAGT, per germline. This CDR3 has 15 amino acids. CDR3 loop: CASSSGQARSQPQHF. For the CDR3, the DNA is TGTGCCAGCAGTTCGGGACAGGCGAGGTCCCAGCCCCAGCATTTT.

This sequence joins TRBV18 and TRBJ1-1, with 7 nucleotides matching TRBD1. Germline V gene sequence: CDR1 KGHSH, CDR2 LQKENI. J gave up 1 base and V 5 bases, and 1 base lay outside the gene matches. CDR3 size: 13 residues. CDR3 DNA sequence: TGTGCCAGCTCAAAGGGGGCGAACACTGAAGCTTTCTTT. This codes for CASSKGANTEAFF.

The chain recombines TRBV3-1 (or the pseudogene TRBV3-2) with TRBJ1-6; D is uncertain. Trimming took off 9 bases at V and 6 bases at J, with 18 bases between the two ends. The V gene's germline CDR1 is LGHDT and CDR2 YNNKEL (reference sequence). This CDR3 contains 15 residues. CDR3 bases: TGTGCCAGTCGGGAGGTCCCGAATTTTAATTCACCCCTCCACTTT. Translation gives CASREVPNFNSPLHF.

The chain couples TRBV6-5 to TRBJ1-1; 8 positions match TRBD1. This CDR3 region has 13 residues. In germline, CDR1 is MNHEY, CDR2 SVGAGI. Germline trimming cut 7 bases from V and 1 base from J; bases unmatched to any gene: 2. The CDR3 sequence: CASTGQGNTEAFF. DNA for the CDR3: TGTGCCAGCACTGGACAGGGGAACACTGAAGCTTTCTTT.

The chain couples TRBV9 to TRBJ1-1; tentatively, D is TRBD1 (5 bases). V lost 0 bases to trimming and J lost 5 bases, with 17 bases between them. CDR3 length: 16 residues. Per the germline V gene, CDR1 is SGDLS and CDR2 is YYNGEE. The CDR3 coding sequence is TGTGCCAGCAGCGTAGGCCCCTCCTCCGGGGGGACTGAAGCTTTCTTT. Its translation: CASSVGPSSGGTEAFF. The variable domain in full, with the rest retrieved from reference TRBV9 and TRBJ1-1, is DSGVTQTPKHLITATGQRVTLRCSPRSGDLSVYWYQQSLDQGLQFLIQYYNGEERAKGNILERFSAQQFPDLHSELNLSSLELGDSALYFCASSVGPSSGGTEAFFGQGTRLTVV.

Only one count was recorded for this clone. This sequence joins TRBV5-8 and TRBJ2-5, with TRBD2 matching over 7 bases. Germline lookup yields CDR1 SGHTS and CDR2 YDEGEE. V shed 1 base, J shed 4 bases, and the junction held 1 base outside the gene matches. The CDR3 has 13 amino acids. This CDR3 is CASSLPGGETQYF. The CDR3 DNA follows: TGTGCCAGCAGCTTGCCGGGGGGAGAGACCCAGTACTTC.

V and J are TRBV5-1 and TRBJ2-2, with D maybe TRBD1 (6 bases). Germline lookup yields CDR1 SGHRS and CDR2 YFSETQ. Trimming removed 3 bases at V and 0 bases at J, with 12 bases between. The CDR3 length is 16 residues. In DNA, the CDR3 is TGCGCCAGCAGCTCCCAGGGGTTAGCGAACACCGGGGAGCTGTTTTTT. Translated, it gives CASSSQGLANTGELFF. Full variable domain (rest looked up from reference TRBV5-1 and TRBJ2-2): KAGVTQTPRYLIKTRGQQVTLSCSPISGHRSVSWYQQTPGQGLQFLFEYFSETQRNKGNFPGRFSGRQFSNSRSEMNVSTLELGDSALYLCASSSQGLANTGELFFGEGSRLTVL.

The chain joins TRBV28 to TRBJ1-4; a possible D gene is TRBD1 (5 bases). Germline-derived CDR1 and CDR2 are MDHEN and SYDVKM. The germline V and J ends were trimmed by 7 bases and 10 bases, with 16 bases remaining between them. The CDR3 is 13 residues long. The DNA for the CDR3 is TGTGCCAGCAATGACAGAATGGGAGGAAAACTGTTTTTT. This encodes CASNDRMGGKLFF.

The chain joins TRBV5-1 to TRBJ1-2; TRBD1 agrees at 8 bases. Germline V lookup: CDR1 SGHRS, CDR2 YFSETQ. This CDR3 contains 14 residues. The V segment lost 0 bases and the J segment 4 bases; nucleotides outside the gene matches: 2. CDR3 region: CASSLAGGSYGYTF. CDR3 nucleotides: TGCGCCAGCAGCTTGGCAGGGGGCAGCTATGGCTACACCTTC.

This clone was recorded only once. V gene TRBV10-2 combines with J gene TRBJ2-1, with a weak D call TRBD1 (6 bases). Trimming removed 7 bases from V and 9 bases from J, with 10 bases in between. The CDR3 runs 11 residues. CDR1 WSHSY and CDR2 SAAADI come from the germline V gene. The DNA for the CDR3 is TGCGCCAGCATAGGGGGTGGTGAGCAGTTCTTC. This translates into CASIGGGEQFF.

The V call is TRBV11-2, the J call TRBJ2-5, with 14 bases identical to TRBD2. This CDR3 is 16 amino acids long. V lost 5 bases and J lost 4; bases outside the gene matches: 6. Germline CDR1 SGHAT, CDR2 FQNNGV. For the CDR3, the DNA is TGTGCCAGCAGCACCGTGACTAGCGGGGGGGGAGAGACCCAGTACTTC. As protein: CASSTVTSGGGETQYF.

This clone was picked up a small number of times. This CDR3 is CAWEVNRVHEQYF. The CDR3 DNA sequence: TGTGCCTGGGAAGTTAACAGGGTCCACGAGCAGTACTTC. The chain joins TRBV30 to TRBJ2-7; a weak D match, TRBD1 (6 bases). In germline, CDR1 is GTSNPN, CDR2 SVGIG (reference sequence). The CDR3 contains 13 residues. V was trimmed by 5 bases and J by 5 bases, leaving 16 bases between them.

This clone has only one observation. This chain joins TRBV11-2 and TRBJ2-1; the match to TRBD2 covers 10 bases. The germline CDR1 and CDR2 sequences are SGHAT and FQNNGV. The CDR3 length is 13 residues. Losses at the gene ends were 3 bases for V and 12 bases for J; bases not matched to a gene: 5. The CDR3 loop is CASSFTSGVAQFF. The CDR3, as DNA: TGTGCCAGCAGCTTCACTAGCGGGGTAGCGCAGTTCTTC. Using reference TRBV11-2 and TRBJ2-1 for the parts outside the CDR3, the full variable domain is EAGVAQSPRYKIIEKRQSVAFWCNPISGHATLYWYQQILGQGPKLLIQFQNNGVVDDSQLPKDRFSAERLKGVDSTLKIQPAKLEDSAVYLCASSFTSGVAQFFGPGTRLTVL.

V is TRBV2 and J is TRBJ1-5, with D uncertain. Trimming left V 2 bases short and J 3 bases short, with 2 bases between. Germline CDR1 reads SNHLY; CDR2 reads FYNNEI. This CDR3 is 12 amino acids long. The CDR3 region is CASSEYNQPQHF. CDR3 DNA sequence: TGTGCCAGCAGTGAATACAATCAGCCCCAGCATTTT.

V gene TRBV7-9 combines with J gene TRBJ1-1; D may be TRBD1 (5 bases). The germline gives CDR1 SEHNR, CDR2 FQNEAQ (reference sequence). Trimming removed 8 bases from V and 0 bases from J, with 13 bases in between. CDR3 size: 14 residues. CDR3 nucleotide sequence: TGTGCCAGCGGGGCCACCAACCTGAACACTGAAGCTTTCTTT. Its translation: CASGATNLNTEAFF.

V is TRBV7-8 and J is TRBJ1-5; perhaps TRBD1 as D (6 bases). This CDR3 has 16 residues. With 5 bases removed from V and 0 bases from J, the gap between germline ends came to 14 bases. Germline V gene sequence: CDR1 SGHVS, CDR2 FQNEAQ. Here the CDR3 DNA reads TGTGCCAGCAGCATAACAGGGAGAAATAGCAATCAGCCCCAGCATTTT. Amino acids: CASSITGRNSNQPQHF.

This chain connects TRBV7-2 to TRBJ1-2; no firm D call. From germline, CDR1 is SGHTA and CDR2 FQGNSA. The ends were cut back, 2 bases at V and 3 bases at J, with 10 bases in the middle. The CDR3 loop spans 14 amino acids. The CDR3 reads CASSLLATYYGYTF. In nucleotides, the CDR3 is TGTGCCAGCAGCTTATTGGCAACGTACTATGGCTACACCTTC. The variable domain in full, with the rest retrieved from reference TRBV7-2 and TRBJ1-2, is GAGVSQSPSNKVTEKGKDVELRCDPISGHTALYWYRQSLGQGLEFLIYFQGNSAPDKSGLPSDRFSAERTGGSVSTLTIQRTQQEDSAVYLCASSLLATYYGYTFGSGTRLTVV.

V gene TRBV18 combines with J gene TRBJ1-4; D gene ambiguous. V shed 1 base and J shed 3 bases, with 9 bases lying between them. The CDR3 has 15 amino acids. Germline V gene data show CDR1 as KGHSH and CDR2 as LQKENI. In DNA, the CDR3 is TGTGCCAGCTCACCACGAGGAGGTCCTAATGAAAAACTGTTTTTT. Residues: CASSPRGGPNEKLFF.

V is TRBV5-1 and J is TRBJ2-3; 7 bases fit TRBD2. Per the germline V gene, CDR1 is SGHRS and CDR2 is YFSETQ. The CDR3 has 16 residues. V trimming: 2 bases; J trimming: 2 bases; junction bases outside the gene matches: 8. CDR3 nucleotide sequence: TGCGCCAGCAGCTTAAGGGCAGCGGGACCCACAGATACGCAGTATTTT. As protein: CASSLRAAGPTDTQYF.

V usage is TRBV30 and J usage is TRBJ1-3, with D hard to call. V was shortened by 2 bases and J by 4 bases, with 3 bases between the two germline ends. Germline CDR1 GTSNPN, CDR2 SVGIG (reference sequence). CDR3 length equals 11 residues. The CDR3 is CAWSTGNTIYF. Written as DNA, the CDR3 is TGTGCCTGGAGTACAGGAAACACCATATATTTT.

The chain carries TRBV11-2 and TRBJ1-1, with 11 bases matching TRBD1. The CDR3 loop spans 15 amino acids. The V gene's germline CDR1 is SGHAT and CDR2 FQNNGV. The V gene end was trimmed by 1 base and the J gene end by 4 bases; junction bases not matched to a gene: 2. The CDR3 DNA sequence: TGTGCCAGCAGCTTAGGGACAGGGGGCTCCACTGAAGCTTTCTTT. As protein: CASSLGTGGSTEAFF.

The V gene is TRBV27, the J gene TRBJ2-5, with D perhaps TRBD1 or TRBD2 (6 bases each). This CDR3 has 14 residues. Trimming took off 5 bases at V and 1 base at J, with 11 bases between the two ends. From germline, CDR1 is MNHEY and CDR2 SMNVEV (reference sequence). Written as DNA, the CDR3 is TGTGCCAGCAGTAGCACGGGGGCCCAAGAGACCCAGTACTTC. This gives the protein CASSSTGAQETQYF.

The chain is built from TRBV4-2 and TRBJ2-7; TRBD2 matches 8 bases. J was trimmed by 2 bases and V by 3 bases; bases with no gene match: 15. This CDR3 contains 18 residues. Germline V gene lookup returns CDR1 LGHNA and CDR2 YNFKEQ. The CDR3 loop is CASSHPQAGSGATYEQYF. In DNA, the CDR3 is TGTGCCAGCAGCCACCCCCAGGCGGGTAGCGGGGCTACCTACGAGCAGTACTTC.

The rearrangement links TRBV7-8 to TRBJ2-4; no clear D. The germline CDR1 and CDR2 sequences are SGHVS and FQNEAQ. The length of the CDR3 is 13 residues. Trimming removed 5 bases from V and 5 bases from J, with 10 bases in between. The CDR3 nucleotides are TGTGCCAGCAGCCCCCGAGTGGAAAACATTCAGTACTTC. Its protein product is CASSPRVENIQYF.

This clone was recorded only once. The genes are TRBV3-1 (or the pseudogene TRBV3-2) and TRBJ2-5; 9 nucleotides line up with TRBD2. V gave up 4 bases and J gave up 5 bases; unmatched junction bases: 11. From germline, CDR1 is LGHDT and CDR2 YNNKEL (reference sequence). The CDR3 is 16 amino acids. CDR3: CASSRIGGGARETQYF. CDR3 DNA sequence: TGTGCCAGCAGCCGGATCGGCGGGGGGGCCAGGGAGACCCAGTACTTC.